Listed here are 31 T cell receptor beta chains from one sample, sequenced in a study of glioma-infiltrating T cells. Using RNA template, CDR3s of TCR alpha and beta were amplified with iRepertoire arm-PCR. In TCRdb, the multiplex PCR reads were re-called with MiXCR into one record per CDR3 protein. In the table there are around 170,000 distinct CDR3 sequences, about 46% of which are singletons. The sequencing input was glioma tissue, nonneoplastic brain tissue, or PBMCs (not recorded which). These receptors were collected from a human donor with low-grade glioma or glioblastoma, undergoing nonglioma brain surgery, or in good health (not recorded which).

Comment on this clonotype: A much more abundant neighbour one base away suggests this may be a read error. The rearrangement uses TRBV4-1 and TRBJ2-3, with D unclear. The V gene's germline CDR1 is MGHRA and CDR2 YSYEKL. V was cut by 2 bases and J by 2 bases, with 11 bases left in between. This CDR3 has 15 amino acids. CDR3 sequence reads: CASSQKMLFTDTQYF. Here the CDR3 DNA reads TGCGCCAGCAGCCAAAAAATGCTTTTCACAGATACGCAGTATTTT.

This clonotype was found many times. The rearrangement uses TRBV6-6 and TRBJ2-5; D is unresolved. V was clipped by 2 bases and J by 1 base, with 5 bases between them. Germline V gene sequence: CDR1 MNHNY, CDR2 SVGAGI (reference sequence). This CDR3 has 13 residues. The CDR3 here is CASSYLAQETQYF. As DNA, the CDR3 is TGTGCCAGCAGTTACCTTGCCCAAGAGACCCAGTACTTC.

Many counts were recorded for this clonotype. V usage is TRBV27 and J usage is TRBJ1-2; no clear D gene. Trimming stripped 6 bases from V and 0 bases from J, with 14 bases between. There are 15 residues in the CDR3. The germline CDR1 and CDR2 sequences are MNHEY and SMNVEV (reference sequence). CDR3: CASRGNLISNYGYTF. CDR3 nucleotides: TGTGCCAGCAGGGGTAACTTGATTTCTAACTATGGCTACACCTTC.

Note on this clonotype: Relative to the germline gene, one junction end is altered; a read error may explain this. This chain joins TRBV29-1 and TRBJ2-3; 10 nucleotides line up with TRBD2. The CDR3 covers 13 residues. Looked up from germline, CDR1 is SQVTM and CDR2 is ANQGSEA. DNA of the CDR3: TGCAGCGTTCAACTAGCGGGGTCAGAGACGCAGTATTTT. This codes for CSVQLAGSETQYF.

The chain joins TRBV7-2 to TRBJ2-3, with 7 bases matching TRBD2. Trimming removed 5 bases from V and 0 bases from J; junction bases left unmatched: 5. Germline CDR1 is SGHTA and CDR2 is FQGNSA. The CDR3 length is 15 residues. CDR3 in DNA: TGTGCCAGCAGCCCCGGGAGGCCTAGCACAGATACGCAGTATTTT. As protein: CASSPGRPSTDTQYF.

About this clonotype: This could be a read error, since a much larger clone is one nucleotide away. The chain uses TRBV20-1 and TRBJ2-7, with D hard to call. The V gene lost 5 bases and the J gene lost 2 bases, with 19 bases spanning the gap. The germline gives CDR1 DFQATT, CDR2 SNEGSKA (reference sequence). The CDR3 sequence is 15 residues long. CDR3 protein: CSACVAIGYTYEQYF. The CDR3 nucleotides are TGCAGTGCTTGTGTAGCTATCGGGTATACCTACGAGCAGTACTTC.

As for this clonotype: Being one base from a much bigger clone, this may be a read error. This chain joins TRBV3-1 and TRBJ1-2, with 7 positions matching TRBD1. The CDR3 has 14 residues. With 7 bases clipped from V and 6 bases from J, the junction kept 11 bases outside the gene matches. Germline CDR1 reads LGHDT; CDR2 reads YNNKEL (reference sequence). CDR3 sequence: CASTLGTATHGYTF. Here the CDR3 DNA reads TGTGCCAGCACCCTTGGGACAGCAACACATGGCTACACCTTC.

The gene calls are TRBV10-3 and TRBJ2-7; D is perhaps TRBD2 (6 bases). Trimming removed 8 bases at V and 7 bases at J, with 15 bases between. Germline V gene sequence: CDR1 ENHRY, CDR2 SYGVKD. The CDR3 runs 12 residues. This chain's CDR3 is CAIGGSSEEQYF. In DNA, the CDR3 is TGTGCCATCGGAGGGAGTAGCGAAGAGCAGTACTTC.

Concerning this clonotype: This may stem from a read error, because a much larger clone lies one nucleotide away. The genes are TRBV6-6 and TRBJ2-2; D is ambiguous. Germline CDR1 MNHNY, CDR2 SVGAGI (reference sequence). The CDR3 is made up of 13 amino acids. The CDR3, as DNA: TGTTCCAGCACTTACACGAACACCGGGGAGCTGTTTTTT. It translates to CSSTYTNTGELFF.

This clonotype was seen at least ten times. This chain uses TRBV20-1 with TRBJ1-5; D is undetermined. This CDR3 is 13 amino acids long. The germline gives CDR1 DFQATT, CDR2 SNEGSKA (reference sequence). V was shortened by 4 bases and J by 5 bases, with 12 bases between the two germline ends. The CDR3 DNA follows: TGCAGTGCTACCATGATGAGGGATCAGCCCCAGCATTTT. Amino acids: CSATMMRDQPQHF.

This clonotype came up once. The J gene is TRBJ2-2, the V gene TRBV6-6; D is unclear. With 5 bases removed from V and 1 base from J, the gap between germline ends came to 17 bases. Germline values: CDR1 MNHNY, CDR2 SVGAGI (reference sequence). The CDR3 extends over 17 amino acids. The DNA for the CDR3 is TGTGCCAGCAGTGAGGCCCCCGCTACCGGGAACACCGGGGAGCTGTTTTTT. It translates to CASSEAPATGNTGELFF.

Regarding this clonotype: This sequence may be a read error, since a much larger clone differs from it by one base. The chain is built from TRBV28 and TRBJ2-7, with D perhaps TRBD1 (5 bases). Germline V lookup: CDR1 MDHEN, CDR2 SYDVKM. V was cut by 3 bases and J by 4 bases, with 13 bases left in between. CDR3 size: 14 residues. DNA for the CDR3: TGTGCCAGCAGTTTGTCAGGGATCGAATACGAGCAGTACTTC. Its translation: CASSLSGIEYEQYF.

In regard to this clonotype: This may be a read error: a much more frequent sequence differs by one nucleotide. The gene calls are TRBV20-1 and TRBJ2-7, with D hard to call. Looked up from germline, CDR1 is DFQATT and CDR2 is SNEGSKA (reference sequence). The CDR3 extends over 15 amino acids. V lost 5 bases and J 8 bases, leaving 25 bases between the germline ends. CDR3 sequence: CSAPIIEPVSSQQYF. The CDR3 bases are TGCAGTGCTCCCATCATCGAGCCAGTGAGCAGTCAGCAGTACTTC.

Comments on this clonotype: This may come from a read error, since a much larger clone is one base off. The CDR3 coding sequence is TGTGCCAGTAGTGAGCGGACAGGGACTGGAGCTTTCTTT. Protein product: CASSERTGTGAFF. The chain is built from TRBV19 and TRBJ1-1; 8 positions agree with TRBD1. Germline lookup yields CDR1 LNHDA and CDR2 SQIVND (reference sequence). This CDR3 spans 13 amino acids.

A word on this clonotype: A junction boundary mismatches the germline segment, possibly from a read error. The rearrangement joins TRBV19 to TRBJ1-3, with no clear D. The germline CDR1 and CDR2 sequences are LNHDA and SQIVND (reference sequence). The CDR3 length is 14 residues. CDR3 DNA sequence: TGTGCCAGTAATGCTATGACCTCTGGAGACACCATATATTTT. It codes for CASNAMTSGDTIYF.

This clonotype occurred a few times. The DNA for the CDR3 is TGTGCCAACGCCCAGCGGGAGGGCCTCGCAGATACGCAGTATTTT. Translation: CANAQREGLADTQYF. The chain carries TRBV10-3 and TRBJ2-3, with 10 bases identical to TRBD2. The CDR3 has 15 amino acids. The V and J ends lost 10 bases and 4 bases, in that order; junction bases with no gene match: 11. Germline V gene lookup returns CDR1 ENHRY and CDR2 SYGVKD.

For this clonotype: A much larger clone sits a single nucleotide away, making a read error possible. The V call is TRBV6-5, the J call TRBJ2-5; no reliable D call. Germline assignment: CDR1 MNHEY and CDR2 SVGAGI. This CDR3 has 14 amino acids. As DNA, the CDR3 is TGTGCCAGCAGTGATATCCAGACGGTGGAGACCCAGCACTTC. This codes for CASSDIQTVETQHF.

This clonotype was seen repeatedly, ten times or more. The rearrangement joins TRBV15 to TRBJ2-7; D remains ambiguous. Germline V gene sequence: CDR1 LNHNV, CDR2 YYDKDF (reference sequence). This CDR3 contains 13 residues. The V gene lost 0 bases and the J gene lost 3 bases, with 6 bases spanning the gap. The CDR3: CATSRDPGYEQYF. The DNA of the CDR3 is TGTGCCACCAGCAGAGATCCTGGCTACGAGCAGTACTTC.

This clonotype has a count of ten or more. The chain is built from TRBV20-1 and TRBJ2-1; 11 positions match TRBD2. V dropped 3 bases and J dropped 0; count of bases not matched to a gene: 7. The CDR3 spans 17 residues. Germline V gene data show CDR1 as DFQATT and CDR2 as SNEGSKA (reference sequence). CDR3 region: CSARGLAELSSYNEQFF. The DNA for the CDR3 is TGCAGTGCTAGGGGACTAGCGGAGTTAAGCTCCTACAATGAGCAGTTCTTC.

A remark on this clonotype: It may be a read error: a sequence one base away is much more abundant. The chain uses TRBV2 and TRBJ1-1, with 7 bases fitting TRBD1. This CDR3 spans 14 amino acids. Germline V gene lookup returns CDR1 SNHLY and CDR2 FYNNEI. The CDR3 DNA follows: TGTGCCAGCAGAGGGACAGTCCTGAACACTGAAGCTTCCTTT. Translation: CASRGTVLNTEASF.

This clonotype was counted ten times or more. The rearrangement joins TRBV20-1 to TRBJ2-1; perhaps TRBD2 as D (5 bases). The germline V and J ends were trimmed by 5 bases and 5 bases, with 10 bases remaining between them. The CDR3 totals 12 residues. Germline-derived CDR1 and CDR2 are DFQATT and SNEGSKA (reference sequence). The CDR3 DNA reads as TGCAGTGCTCCTCGAGCGGACAATGAGCAGTTCTTC. This codes for CSAPRADNEQFF.

This clonotype was counted only a few times. V gene TRBV5-6 combines with J gene TRBJ1-1; D unclear. There are 13 residues in the CDR3. The V end was cut by 5 bases, the J end by 2 bases, with 10 bases between. CDR1 and CDR2 from the germline V gene are SGHDT and YYEEEE. CDR3 in amino acids: CASSYDGNTEAFF. The CDR3 DNA follows: TGTGCCAGCAGTTATGACGGAAACACTGAAGCTTTCTTT.

Details on this clonotype: This may be a read error, as it is one base from a much larger clone. The chain has TRBV28 and TRBJ1-5; 8 bases are shared with TRBD1. CDR3 length equals 14 residues. Germline-derived CDR1 and CDR2 are MDHEN and SYDVKM. The V segment lost 2 bases and the J segment 6 bases; nucleotides outside the gene matches: 3. CDR3 DNA sequence: TGTGCCAGCAGTTTACAGGGGGCCAGTCAGCCCCAGCATTTT. Translated: CASSLQGASQPQHF.

This clonotype was counted many times. V usage is TRBV27 and J usage is TRBJ2-7; 10 nucleotides line up with TRBD2. CDR1 is MNHEY and CDR2 is SMNVEV in the germline V gene (reference sequence). Trimming cost V 5 bases and J 10 bases; bases outside gene matches: 14. The CDR3 length is 15 residues. The CDR3 loop is CASSITGTSAAKQYF. CDR3 nucleotide sequence: TGTGCCAGCAGTATCACCGGGACTAGCGCCGCCAAACAGTACTTC.

This clonotype was seen ten or more times. The gene calls are TRBV19 and TRBJ1-1, with 10 bases identical to TRBD1. Germline V lookup: CDR1 LNHDA, CDR2 SQIVND (reference sequence). V shed 8 bases and J 4 bases; nucleotides not matched to a gene: 4. The CDR3 sequence is 13 residues long. The CDR3 region has the DNA TGTGCCAGTGCTCGGACAGGGGGCACTGAAGCTTTCTTT. This gives the protein CASARTGGTEAFF.

This chain links TRBV6-5 with TRBJ2-3; possibly TRBD2 for D (5 bases). Per germline, CDR1 MNHEY and CDR2 SVGAGI. V lost 7 bases, J lost 3 bases, and 14 bases lay in between. The CDR3 spans 14 residues. CDR3 in DNA: TGTGCCAGCACCCAGACTATATTTACAGATACGCAGTATTTT. It is translated as CASTQTIFTDTQYF.

There are a few counts of this clonotype. The chain couples TRBV12-3 or TRBV12-4 to TRBJ2-1; 13 bases fit TRBD2. V gave up 6 bases and J gave up 8 bases; unmatched junction bases: 10. The CDR3 length is 16 residues. The chain's CDR3 is CASRGGLAGVADEQFF. DNA of the CDR3: TGTGCCAGCAGAGGAGGACTAGCGGGAGTAGCAGATGAGCAGTTCTTC.

With respect to this clonotype: It may be a read error: a sequence one base away is much more abundant. Here the CDR3 DNA reads TGTGCCAGCAGTACCGAAGCGCAAGGGACTTATAGCAATCAGCCCCAGCATTTT. Its translation: CASSTEAQGTYSNQPQHF. The chain uses TRBV27 and TRBJ1-5; D is possibly TRBD1 (5 bases). The CDR3 length is 18 residues. V was cut by 5 bases and J by 0 bases, with 20 bases left in between. Per germline, CDR1 MNHEY and CDR2 SMNVEV (reference sequence).

In its sample, this clonotype was seen many times. The rearrangement links TRBV28 to TRBJ1-5; D remains unclear. Per germline, CDR1 MDHEN and CDR2 SYDVKM. The V gene lost 6 bases and the J gene lost 3 bases, with 15 bases spanning the gap. This CDR3 comprises 15 residues. This chain's CDR3 is CASSPVWTDNQPQHF. CDR3 nucleotide sequence: TGTGCCAGCAGCCCCGTTTGGACGGACAATCAGCCCCAGCATTTT.

With regard to this clonotype: This sequence may be a read error, since a much larger clone differs from it by one base. V usage is TRBV2 and J usage is TRBJ1-1, with TRBD1 matching over 10 bases. The CDR3 has 16 amino acids. Germline CDR1 and CDR2: SNHLY and FYNNEI. For the CDR3, the DNA is TGTGCCAGCATTGAACTACAGACAGGGGGCTTCACTGAAGCTTTCTTT. Its protein product is CASIELQTGGFTEAFF.

Points on this clonotype: The CDR3 does not end in the conserved phenylalanine or tryptophan, so this is likely a read error. The chain is built from TRBV29-1 and TRBJ1-2, with 7 bases aligning to TRBD1. Per germline, CDR1 SQVTM and CDR2 ANQGSEA. This CDR3 spans 13 amino acids. V shed 4 bases and J 1 base; nucleotides not matched to a gene: 3. CDR3 nucleotide sequence: TGCAGCGTTGGACAGGGTTTTAACTATGGCTACACCCTC. Protein: CSVGQGFNYGYTL.